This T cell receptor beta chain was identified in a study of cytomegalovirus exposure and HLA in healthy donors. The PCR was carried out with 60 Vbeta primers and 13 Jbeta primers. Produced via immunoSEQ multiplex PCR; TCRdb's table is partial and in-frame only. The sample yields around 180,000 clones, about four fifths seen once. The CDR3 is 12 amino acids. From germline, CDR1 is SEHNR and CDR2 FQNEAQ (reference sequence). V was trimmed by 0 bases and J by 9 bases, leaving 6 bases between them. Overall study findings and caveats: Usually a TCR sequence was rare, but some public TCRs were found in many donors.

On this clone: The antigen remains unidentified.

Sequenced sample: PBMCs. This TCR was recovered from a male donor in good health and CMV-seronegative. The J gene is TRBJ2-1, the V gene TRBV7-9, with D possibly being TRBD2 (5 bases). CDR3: CASSLASGEQFF. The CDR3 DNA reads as TGTGCCAGCAGCTTAGCGAGCGGTGAGCAGTTCTTC.